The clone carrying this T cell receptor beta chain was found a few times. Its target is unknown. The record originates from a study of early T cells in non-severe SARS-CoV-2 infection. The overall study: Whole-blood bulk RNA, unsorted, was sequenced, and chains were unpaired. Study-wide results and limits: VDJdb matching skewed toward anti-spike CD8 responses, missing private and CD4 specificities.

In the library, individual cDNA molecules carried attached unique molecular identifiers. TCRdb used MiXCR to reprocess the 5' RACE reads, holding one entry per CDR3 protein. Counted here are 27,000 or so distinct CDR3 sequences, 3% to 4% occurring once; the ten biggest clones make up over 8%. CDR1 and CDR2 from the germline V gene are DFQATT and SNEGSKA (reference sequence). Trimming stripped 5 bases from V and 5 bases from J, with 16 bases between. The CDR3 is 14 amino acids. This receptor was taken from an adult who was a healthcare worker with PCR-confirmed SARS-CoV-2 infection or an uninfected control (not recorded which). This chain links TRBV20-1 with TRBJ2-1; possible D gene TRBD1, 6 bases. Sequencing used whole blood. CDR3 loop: CSAFGTRGDNEQFF. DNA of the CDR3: TGCAGTGCTTTCGGGACAAGAGGCGACAATGAGCAGTTCTTC.